Here is one T cell receptor beta chain with its context. What this receptor recognizes is not known. No base quality information exists; no much larger clone differs at one position. Enrolling through a virtual design, the prospective study's participants ranged in age from roughly 18 to 95 years and lived across more than 20 United States geographic areas. In the prospective study, participants were assigned to cohorts based on the clinical history participants reported in a screening survey and a study questionnaire. Recovered participants in ImmuneRACE Cohort 3 were defined by two consecutive negative NP/OP PCR tests, clearance by a healthcare professional, or resolution of symptoms. In the prospective study, whole blood, serum and a nasopharyngeal or oropharyngeal swab were collected from each participant by mobile phlebotomists. Over a roughly 2-month period, participants in the prospective study had the option of providing additional blood draws and questionnaires. Blood samples from the prospective study were shipped frozen or at room temperature prior to DNA extraction.

In the germline V gene, CDR1 corresponds to MNHEY and CDR2 to SVGEGT. Germline trimming: 0 bases from V, 9 bases from J; junction bases outside gene matches: 14. Reading from cysteine to phenylalanine, the CDR3 counts 17 amino acids. Only the CDR3 DNA is retained, 51 bases long and in frame from the first base. This entry is derived from a study of blood T cell repertoires in COVID-19 (dated by TCRdb to 2020 to 2022). Study-wide context: Samples from collaborators originated in the United States, Italy and Spain and spanned both the acute and convalescent phases of COVID-19. A de-identified subject ID, COVID-19 status, age in years and sex were almost always included in the sample metadata. Deeply sampled blood TCRbeta repertoires from subjects exposed to, actively infected with, or recovered from COVID-19 were included in the dataset. A freely available public database, intended as a resource for researchers studying the immune response to SARS-CoV-2, is where the repertoires were released. The material from the prospective study consisted of cDNA or gDNA derived from T cells, B-cell-depleted T cells, or PBMCs. The samples were drawn from the first 160 participants of the ongoing ImmuneRACE study and from 1,254 subjects provided by 6 global collaborators. Where available, HLA class I and class II types were obtained from metadata supplied by the sample provider rather than from assay-based typing.

The immunoSEQ Assay, a bias-controlled multiplex PCR, was used to amplify TCRbeta CDR3 regions from genomic DNA. On the authors' methods: Nucleated cell counts per sample were estimated from amplification of reference gene primers within the assay. Sequence reads were collapsed and filtered to measure the absolute abundance of every unique TCRbeta CDR3 rearrangement. For each sample, productive Simpson clonality was calculated as the square root of Simpson's diversity index across productive rearrangements. TCRdb provides this immuneACCESS table in a form limited to in-frame rearrangements. Some clones are lacking; in checked studies, under half of them reflect an unresolved V gene, and why the rest are absent is not known. V, J and clone size are taken as reported in that table, and D and trimming were inferred from the DNA itself. Recorded for this sample are about 380,000 clones; 88% of them occurred a single time. Together, the top ten hold 1.2% of the sample.

Paper-wide results and their limitations: Clinical and demographic metadata were provided uncurated, with the amount varying by source and participant.

The chain joins TRBV6-2 or TRBV6-3 to TRBJ2-3, and 8 junctional nucleotides match TRBD1. This clonotype originated in a woman aged 18-35 years who had recovered from COVID-19. Sequenced sample: PBMCs or T cells enriched from blood (not recorded which). The CDR3 reads as follows: CASSYSVGTGIMGTQYF. The nucleotide sequence reads TGTGCCAGCAGTTACTCGGTAGGGACAGGAATAATGGGGACGCAGTATTTT.